Presented here are 23 T cell receptor beta chains from one specimen sequenced in a study of blood T cell repertoires in COVID-19. The data were produced by immunoSEQ multiplex PCR, yet TCRdb's version contains in-frame clones alone and is incomplete. Here the sample spans around 280,000 clones, roughly 89% being singletons. Source material: PBMCs or T cells enriched from blood (not recorded which). These receptors all stem from a woman aged 18-29 years with acute COVID-19.

This chain connects TRBV6-5 to TRBJ2-1, with 8 bases that match TRBD2. This CDR3 has 16 amino acids. CDR1 is MNHEY and CDR2 is SVGAGI in the germline V gene. J lost 5 bases, V lost 1 base, and 7 bases had no gene match. CDR3 protein: CASSYYSGKFNNEQFF. Here the CDR3 DNA reads TGTGCCAGCAGTTACTATAGCGGGAAGTTTAACAATGAGCAGTTCTTC.

The chain uses TRBV7-8 and TRBJ2-5; D is perhaps TRBD2 (5 bases). The germline V gene encodes CDR1 SGHVS and CDR2 FQNEAQ. The CDR3 has 14 residues. Trimming stripped 3 bases from V and 2 bases from J, with 10 bases between. Here the CDR3 DNA reads TGTGCCAGCAGCTTCAGGACGGGACAAGAGACCCAGTACTTC. Translation gives CASSFRTGQETQYF.

V and J are TRBV6-6 and TRBJ2-3; 11 nucleotides line up with TRBD1. Germline trimming cut 6 bases from V and 7 bases from J; bases unmatched to any gene: 6. CDR3 length: 14 amino acids. The germline V gene encodes CDR1 MNHNY and CDR2 SVGAGI (reference sequence). The CDR3 loop is CASSSGQGAYTQYF. Written as DNA, the CDR3 is TGTGCCAGCAGCTCTGGACAGGGGGCATATACGCAGTATTTT.

The chain carries TRBV7-9 and TRBJ1-5; D remains unclear. This CDR3 spans 14 amino acids. The germline V and J ends were trimmed by 2 bases and 4 bases, with 9 bases remaining between them. Germline V gene sequence: CDR1 SEHNR, CDR2 FQNEAQ (reference sequence). CDR3 loop: CASSLSTGNQPQHF. Written as DNA, the CDR3 is TGTGCCAGCAGCTTAAGTACGGGAAATCAGCCCCAGCATTTT. The whole variable domain, remainder taken from reference TRBV7-9 and TRBJ1-5, is DTGVSQNPRHKITKRGQNVTFRCDPISEHNRLYWYRQTLGQGPEFLTYFQNEAQLEKSRLLSDRFSAERPKGSFSTLEIQRTEQGDSAMYLCASSLSTGNQPQHFGDGTRLSIL.

The rearrangement uses TRBV12-3 or TRBV12-4 and TRBJ1-5, with D perhaps matching TRBD1 (6 bases). Trimming cost V 7 bases and J 5 bases, with 12 bases left between them. The CDR3 length is 13 residues. The chain's CDR3 is CASNLQGYQPQHF. CDR3 nucleotides: TGTGCCAGCAACTTGCAGGGGTATCAGCCCCAGCATTTT.

This sequence joins TRBV19 and TRBJ2-5; TRBD2 aligns across 9 bases. Trimming at V came to 10 bases and at J to 2 bases, leaving 11 bases not matched to a gene. CDR3 length equals 15 residues. Per germline, CDR1 LNHDA and CDR2 SQIVND (reference sequence). The CDR3 DNA reads TGTGCCACGCGGTGGGTAGCGGGAGCTCAAGAGACCCAGTACTTC. It specifies CATRWVAGAQETQYF.

V and J are TRBV19 and TRBJ2-1, with TRBD2 matching 14 bases. Per the germline V gene, CDR1 is LNHDA and CDR2 is SQIVND (reference sequence). After removal of 5 bases from V and 9 bases from J, the junction contained 15 bases not matched to a gene. This CDR3 has 18 residues. CDR3 amino acids: CASSPLEGLAGVGGEQFF. For the CDR3, the DNA is TGTGCCAGTAGTCCCCTTGAGGGACTAGCGGGAGTCGGGGGTGAGCAGTTCTTC.

This clone has just one count. V and J are TRBV5-8 and TRBJ1-2, with a weak D call TRBD1 (6 bases). V was clipped by 2 bases and J by 1 base, with 12 bases between them. Germline CDR1 is SGHTS and CDR2 is YDEGEE. The CDR3 is 15 residues long. CDR3 protein: CASSLGQRLNYGYTF. The CDR3 DNA is TGTGCCAGCAGCTTAGGACAGCGGCTTAACTATGGCTACACCTTC. The whole variable domain, filled in from reference TRBV5-8 and TRBJ1-2, reads EAGVTQSPTHLIKTRGQQATLRCSPISGHTSVYWYQQALGLGLQFLLWYDEGEERNRGNFPPRFSGRQFPNYSSELNVNALELEDSALYLCASSLGQRLNYGYTFGSGTRLTVV.

This chain connects TRBV19 to TRBJ2-3, with 7 bases identical to TRBD1. CDR3 size: 18 residues. V shed 4 bases and J 4 bases; nucleotides not matched to a gene: 17. Germline V gives CDR1 LNHDA, CDR2 SQIVND (reference sequence). The CDR3 bases are TGTGCCAGTAGTACCTCAATATATCGACAGGGTGGTGCAGATACGCAGTATTTT. Translation gives CASSTSIYRQGGADTQYF.

The rearrangement joins TRBV7-9 to TRBJ2-3; no definite D call. CDR1 SEHNR and CDR2 FQNEAQ come from the germline V gene (reference sequence). V was pared by 5 bases and J by 2 bases, with 2 bases between. CDR3 size: 11 residues. The CDR3 DNA follows: TGTGCCAGCAGCCTCACAGATACGCAGTATTTT. It encodes CASSLTDTQYF.

The CDR3 loop reads CASSFPLRDTEAFF. The DNA of the CDR3 is TGTGCCAGCAGTTTCCCTCTCCGTGACACTGAAGCTTTCTTT. The rearrangement uses TRBV28 and TRBJ1-1; no firm D call. The CDR3 is made up of 14 amino acids. The ends were cut back, 3 bases at V and 3 bases at J, with 11 bases in the middle. Germline V gene data show CDR1 as MDHEN and CDR2 as SYDVKM.

V gene TRBV4-3 combines with J gene TRBJ2-7; TRBD2 matches 10 bases. This CDR3 has 17 amino acids. Germline CDR1 and CDR2: LGHNA and YSLEER. The junction had 7 bases not matched to a gene; V was cut back by 0 bases and J by 2 bases. The CDR3 spells CASSQDTRLAGPYEQYF. The CDR3 nucleotides are TGCGCCAGCAGCCAAGATACGAGACTAGCGGGTCCCTACGAGCAGTACTTC.

The chain recombines TRBV5-1 with TRBJ2-3; D unclear. Germline values: CDR1 SGHRS, CDR2 YFSETQ. The CDR3 consists of 14 residues. Trimming took off 8 bases at V and 1 base at J, with 14 bases between the two ends. The CDR3 reads CASTLYGGTDTQYF. Here the CDR3 DNA reads TGCGCCAGTACCCTATACGGAGGCACAGATACGCAGTATTTT.

The chain joins TRBV2 to TRBJ2-7; 7 bases match TRBD2. The germline CDR1 and CDR2 sequences are SNHLY and FYNNEI. The junction had 2 bases not matched to a gene; V was cut back by 5 bases and J by 1 base. This CDR3 is 13 amino acids long. CDR3 coding DNA: TGTGCCAGCAGTTGGGAGGGTTCCTACGAGCAGTACTTC. Its translation: CASSWEGSYEQYF.

The CDR3 DNA follows: TGTGCCAGCAGTTTTTTACAGGGGTTCACAGATACGCAGTATTTT. The encoded protein is CASSFLQGFTDTQYF. The gene calls are TRBV28 and TRBJ2-3; 7 nucleotides match TRBD1. Germline V gives CDR1 MDHEN, CDR2 SYDVKM. After removal of 3 bases from V and 2 bases from J, the junction contained 5 bases not matched to a gene. The CDR3 is 15 amino acids.

The V call is TRBV6-5, the J call TRBJ2-7; TRBD2 matches 9 bases. The CDR3 spans 14 residues. Trimming took 4 bases from V and 1 from J; bases not matched to a gene: 2. Germline loops: CDR1 MNHEY, CDR2 SVGAGI. CDR3 nucleotides: TGTGCCAGCAGTTCGACTAGCGGATCCTACGAGCAGTACTTC. It yields the protein CASSSTSGSYEQYF.

The table lists this clone with a count of one. CDR3 residues: CASSARGTSGASSYEQYF. DNA for the CDR3: TGTGCCAGCAGCGCAAGAGGGACTAGCGGGGCGAGCTCCTACGAGCAGTACTTC. The V and J genes are TRBV7-9 and TRBJ2-7; 13 nucleotides agree with TRBD2. Trimming cost V 5 bases and J 0 bases; bases outside gene matches: 10. Germline V CDR1 and CDR2: SEHNR, FQNEAQ (reference sequence). This CDR3 contains 18 residues.

This clone appeared a single time. The J gene is TRBJ2-2, the V gene TRBV6-4; 7 nucleotides line up with TRBD2. With V trimmed by 3 bases and J by 4 bases, 8 bases remained unmatched. This CDR3 is 16 amino acids long. Germline values: CDR1 MRHNA, CDR2 SNTAGT. The DNA of the CDR3 is TGTGCCAGCAGTGATAAGGCGGGAGTCGGCACCGGGGAGCTGTTTTTT. Its protein product is CASSDKAGVGTGELFF.

The chain carries TRBV19 and TRBJ1-5, with D tentatively TRBD1 (6 bases). The CDR3 is 16 amino acids. The V end was cut by 8 bases, the J end by 0 bases, with 17 bases between. Germline V CDR1 and CDR2: LNHDA, SQIVND (reference sequence). This chain's CDR3 is CASGRDTSVSNQPQHF. For the CDR3, the DNA is TGTGCCAGTGGCCGGGACACTTCGGTTAGCAATCAGCCCCAGCATTTT.

This rearrangement joins TRBV4-1 to TRBJ2-5; D perhaps matches TRBD2 (6 bases). CDR1 is MGHRA, CDR2 YSYEKL, per germline. The CDR3 runs to 13 residues. The V and J ends lost 1 base and 4 bases respectively, with 7 bases between them. CDR3 sequence: CASSQVGGETQYF. The CDR3, as DNA: TGCGCCAGCAGCCAAGTGGGGGGAGAGACCCAGTACTTC.

The V call is TRBV28, the J call TRBJ1-3, with 10 bases that match TRBD1. V shed 2 bases, J shed 8 bases, and the junction held 9 bases outside the gene matches. The CDR3 is made up of 16 amino acids. The germline V gene encodes CDR1 MDHEN and CDR2 SYDVKM. DNA of the CDR3: TGTGCCAGCAGTTTACAGGGACAGGGGTCCTTCGACACCATATATTTT. It codes for CASSLQGQGSFDTIYF.

The chain joins TRBV5-1 to TRBJ1-3; 9 bases are shared with TRBD1. The CDR3 has 16 residues. Germline V gene sequence: CDR1 SGHRS, CDR2 YFSETQ. V lost 3 bases to trimming and J lost 1 base; unmatched junction nucleotides: 5. The CDR3 bases are TGCGCCAGCAGCTCCCGGGACAGGGTTTCTGGAAACACCATATATTTT. Translation: CASSSRDRVSGNTIYF.

Turning to this clone: Distinct nucleotide sequences in the sample also encode this CDR3. The V and J genes are TRBV7-2 and TRBJ2-3; unclear D gene. This CDR3 is 12 amino acids long. Trimming pared 5 bases from V and 2 bases from J, leaving 5 bases between. The V gene's germline CDR1 is SGHTA and CDR2 FQGNSA. DNA for the CDR3: TGTGCCAGCAGCCCCTACACAGATACGCAGTATTTT. It specifies CASSPYTDTQYF.